These 15 T cell receptor beta chains share one sample of origin, sequenced in a study of blood T cells in healthy people across ages. For the second PCR, which ran for 7 to 11 cycles, a sample-barcoded 5' primer and a J-beta primer mix were used. TCRdb itself ran the 5' RACE reads through MiXCR, one entry per CDR3 protein. The sample has 850,000 to 1,000,000 distinct CDR3 sequences, approximately 49% seen once; the top ten hold 10% to 15%. Sequenced sample: blood. These TCRs come from a man under 40 in good health.

The V gene is TRBV7-4, the J gene TRBJ2-7; a weak D match, TRBD2 (5 bases). The CDR3 is 14 amino acids. The germline V gene encodes CDR1 SGHVT and CDR2 SQSDAQ. V shed 8 bases and J shed 3 bases, with 17 bases lying between them. The CDR3 DNA sequence: TGTGCCAGCCCTCGGGGTCTCAGCCTCTACGAGCAGTACTTC. Translated: CASPRGLSLYEQYF.

This clonotype was picked up a small number of times. The chain has TRBV29-1 and TRBJ2-7; D is unclear. V lost 5 bases to trimming and J lost 6 bases, with 14 bases between them. This CDR3 spans 12 amino acids. CDR1 is SQVTM, CDR2 ANQGSEA, per germline. Here the CDR3 DNA reads TGCAGCGTTAGGACCCCCGGCGGCGAGCAGTACTTC. Protein sequence: CSVRTPGGEQYF.

The chain carries TRBV11-3 and TRBJ2-3; possible D gene TRBD2, 7 bases. From germline, CDR1 is SGHNT and CDR2 YENEEA. The CDR3 sequence is 17 residues long. The germline V and J ends were trimmed by 1 base and 2 bases, with 16 bases remaining between them. CDR3 sequence (DNA): TGTGCCAGCAGCTTAGGGTTGGCGGGGGCCCTCACAGATACGCAGTATTTT. Its protein product is CASSLGLAGALTDTQYF. The variable domain in full, with the rest retrieved from reference TRBV11-3 and TRBJ2-3, is EAGVVQSPRYKIIEKKQPVAFWCNPISGHNTLYWYLQNLGQGPELLIRYENEEAVDDSQLPKDRFSAERLKGVDSTLKIQPAELGDSAVYLCASSLGLAGALTDTQYFGPGTRLTVL.

This clonotype was detected only a few times. This sequence joins TRBV27 and TRBJ2-5; 7 bases align to TRBD2. The closer fit of TRBJ2-7 to the DNA end suggests the J call may be wrong. This CDR3 has 13 residues. Germline values: CDR1 MNHEY, CDR2 SMNVEV (reference sequence). CDR3 nucleotides: TGTGCCAGCAGTTTAGATTCGGGGGGCGAGCAGTACTTC. Protein: CASSLDSGGEQYF.

The chain joins TRBV15 to TRBJ2-3; D not resolved. This CDR3 contains 12 residues. Trimming removed 5 bases at V and 4 bases at J, with 7 bases between. Germline V gene lookup returns CDR1 LNHNV and CDR2 YYDKDF (reference sequence). The CDR3: CATSPRPDTQYF. CDR3 nucleotide sequence: TGTGCCACCAGCCCCAGGCCAGATACGCAGTATTTT.

The V gene is TRBV27, the J gene TRBJ2-1; D is possibly TRBD2 (5 bases). CDR3 length: 13 amino acids. Germline V CDR1 and CDR2: MNHEY, SMNVEV (reference sequence). The V end lost 2 bases, the J end lost 6 bases, and 8 bases lay between the germline ends. The CDR3 loop is CASSLGLFNEQFF. CDR3 in DNA: TGTGCCAGCAGTTTAGGACTGTTCAATGAGCAGTTCTTC.

The chain links TRBV10-3 to TRBJ2-5; D gene unclear. CDR1 and CDR2 (germline): ENHRY, SYGVKD. Trimming cost V 5 bases and J 1 base, with 8 bases left between them. The CDR3 has 13 amino acids. CDR3 amino acids: CAISLSIQETQYF. CDR3 coding DNA: TGTGCCATCAGTCTTAGTATCCAAGAGACCCAGTACTTC.

The gene calls are TRBV20-1 and TRBJ2-7; weak D call: TRBD1 (7 bases). Germline CDR1 DFQATT, CDR2 SNEGSKA (reference sequence). This CDR3 has 14 residues. V gave up 1 base and J gave up 2 bases, with 12 bases separating them. CDR3 bases: TGCAGTGCTAGAGTGCAGGGGGGAACCTACGAGCAGTACTTC. It translates to CSARVQGGTYEQYF.

This clonotype showed up just a few times. The CDR3 protein is CASSLEGSSRKLFF. CDR3 bases: TGTGCCAGCAGCTTAGAGGGGTCCTCAAGGAAACTGTTTTTT. The V and J genes are TRBV7-9 and TRBJ1-4; D may be TRBD1 (5 bases). Germline V gene lookup returns CDR1 SEHNR and CDR2 FQNEAQ (reference sequence). The CDR3 spans 14 residues. With 1 base removed from V and 11 bases from J, the gap between germline ends came to 14 bases. Complete variable domain (other parts from reference TRBV7-9 and TRBJ1-4): DTGVSQNPRHKITKRGQNVTFRCDPISEHNRLYWYRQTLGQGPEFLTYFQNEAQLEKSRLLSDRFSAERPKGSFSTLEIQRTEQGDSAMYLCASSLEGSSRKLFFGSGTQLSVL.

The table lists this clonotype with a few counts. CDR3 loop: CASSLLRGEGGYTF. The CDR3 DNA sequence: TGCGCCAGCAGCTTGTTGAGGGGCGAGGGCGGCTACACCTTC. This chain connects TRBV5-1 to TRBJ1-2; possibly TRBD1 for D (5 bases). Per germline, CDR1 SGHRS and CDR2 YFSETQ. With 1 base removed from V and 8 bases from J, the gap between germline ends came to 15 bases. The CDR3 is made up of 14 amino acids.

This chain uses TRBV6-5 with TRBJ2-7; possible D gene TRBD1, 6 bases. The assigned J gene may be wrong: the sequence end matches TRBJ2-5 better. This CDR3 is 16 amino acids long. In germline, CDR1 is MNHEY, CDR2 SVGAGI. CDR3 amino acids: CASSYPPTGQKETQYF. The CDR3 coding sequence is TGTGCCAGCAGTTACCCGCCCACTGGACAGAAGGAGACCCAGTACTTC.

This clonotype turned up a few times. The gene calls are TRBV4-2 and TRBJ2-1, with 9 bases aligning to TRBD1. The CDR3 is made up of 19 amino acids. The V segment lost 1 base and the J segment 1 base; nucleotides outside the gene matches: 11. Germline V lookup: CDR1 LGHNA, CDR2 YNFKEQ. CDR3 sequence: CASSQAAGQGFGSYNEQFF. CDR3 in DNA: TGTGCCAGCAGCCAAGCGGCGGGACAGGGTTTCGGTTCCTACAATGAGCAGTTCTTC.

This chain connects TRBV29-1 to TRBJ2-7, with D perhaps given as TRBD1 or TRBD2 (7 bases each). Germline lookup yields CDR1 SQVTM and CDR2 ANQGSEA. Trimming took 6 bases from V and 0 from J, leaving 15 bases between them. The CDR3 covers 14 residues. CDR3 sequence reads: CSVTGGQDSYEQYF. Here the CDR3 DNA reads TGCAGCGTGACGGGAGGACAGGACTCCTACGAGCAGTACTTC.

This chain links TRBV3-1 with TRBJ1-5; D is undetermined. This CDR3 comprises 13 residues. V was trimmed by 2 bases and J by 9 bases, leaving 11 bases between them. The germline V gene encodes CDR1 LGHDT and CDR2 YNNKEL (reference sequence). The CDR3 region is CASSQKNVGPQHF. In DNA, the CDR3 is TGTGCCAGCAGCCAAAAAAATGTCGGGCCCCAGCATTTT.

The V and J genes are TRBV5-6 and TRBJ2-5; D unresolved. The DNA end is a closer match to TRBJ2-7, so the J assignment may be wrong. Germline V gives CDR1 SGHDT, CDR2 YYEEEE. This CDR3 is 11 amino acids long. The CDR3 spells CASSTFHEQYF. CDR3 DNA sequence: TGTGCCAGCAGCACCTTCCACGAGCAGTACTTC.